Sequencing of this T cell receptor (beta chain) was carried out in a study of blood T cell repertoires in COVID-19. Overall study: Acute and convalescent COVID-19 specimens originated in the United States, Italy and Spain.

The CDR3 is made up of 14 amino acids. Germline V gene data show CDR1 as MDHEN and CDR2 as SYDVKM. V lost 8 bases, J lost 6 bases, and 16 bases lay in between. Sequenced by immunoSEQ multiplex PCR; TCRdb stores in-frame clones only, minus some. The table records a few hundred thousand clones, 90% of them present only once. The sample taken for sequencing was peripheral blood. This chain links TRBV28 with TRBJ2-2, with TRBD2 as a possible D gene (6 bases). This clonotype originated in a woman between 40 and 55 years old with COVID-19, enrolled during active disease. CDR3 nucleotides: TGTGCCAGCCTACGACACCCGGGGGCCGGGGAGCTGTTTTTT. Residues: CASLRHPGAGELFF.